This TCR beta chain was obtained from a study of long-term antiretroviral therapy in people with HIV. Study-level findings and limits: After ART, diversity increased yet remained lower than transplant donor controls.

A remark on this clone: Its target is not known.

At least one PBMC sample before ART and at least two after were required. Every single participant having HIV got treatment inside the United States. An immunoSEQ assay, version v3.0, was performed at survey level. Per-sample TRB depth target: about 40,000-55,000 T-cell genomes. Repertoires were generated with immunoSEQ multiplex PCR, while TCRdb's copy carries only in-frame clones and drops some. This sample carries 20,000 to 25,000 clones, 70% to 80% of them seen once, and the ten largest clones take roughly a tenth. The clonotype comes from a woman aged 40 to 50 with HIV. Specimen: unsorted PBMCs, collected 4.1 years after starting antiretroviral therapy.

CDR3 loop: CASSQGGGVEAFF. In nucleotides, the CDR3 is TGTGCCAGCAGCCAAGGAGGGGGCGTAGAAGCTTTCTTT. The rearrangement links TRBV4-2 to TRBJ1-1, with TRBD1 identical over 7 bases. This CDR3 spans 13 amino acids. Germline CDR1 and CDR2: LGHNA and YNFKEQ. V gave up 1 base and J gave up 8 bases; unmatched junction bases: 4.